This T cell receptor (beta chain) was documented in a study of blood T cell repertoires in COVID-19. Study at large: From the United States, Italy and Spain came samples of acute and convalescent COVID-19.

Original data processing: Estimated nucleated cell counts came from reference gene primer amplification. Libraries were prepared by immunoSEQ multiplex PCR; TCRdb keeps only in-frame clonotypes and omits some of them. Clone size and V and J calls were adopted from that table, with D and trimming inferred from the DNA. The sample contains fewer than 400,000 clones, 85% to 90% of which appear only once. The CDR3 is 14 residues long. Germline CDR1 is SNHLY and CDR2 is FYNNEI. V lost 4 bases and J lost 4; bases outside the gene matches: 4. The participants were between 18 and 89 years old and came from about two dozen US areas. Participant-reported clinical history was the basis for cohort assignment.

Source material: PBMCs or T cells enriched from blood (not recorded which). The rearrangement uses TRBV2 and TRBJ2-5; 9 nucleotides align to TRBD1. The clonotype originates from a man aged 30 to 45 who had recovered from COVID-19. The CDR3 is CASSVDRGRETQYF. The CDR3 coding sequence is TGTGCCAGCAGTGTAGACAGGGGGAGAGAGACCCAGTACTTC.